The 8 T cell receptor beta chains below come from one sample, sequenced in a study of vaccination and CD4 T cells after COVID-19. Cultured CD4+ T cells had their DNA profiled by the Oncomine TCR Beta short-read assay. In TCRdb, the PCR reads were re-called with MiXCR into one record per CDR3 protein. The table shows about 18,000 distinct CDR3 sequences, with around 48% occurring only once. Antigens for these TCRs are unknown. The time point: late sampling 161 to 241 days after vaccination in a few convalescent patients. Treatment described: approximately 9-day PBMC culture with coronavirus spike peptide pools or control peptides (ViraFEST assay). The sequenced sample was CD4+ T cells from blood, cultured in vitro, obtained about 7 months after SARS-CoV-2 vaccination. These receptors all come from a human donor who had recovered from COVID-19.

This clonotype has only a few counts. This chain joins TRBV7-9 and TRBJ1-2; weak D call: TRBD1 (6 bases). V was trimmed by 0 bases and J by 0 bases, leaving 8 bases between them. The CDR3 contains 15 residues. In germline, CDR1 is SEHNR, CDR2 FQNEAQ (reference sequence). The CDR3 region is CASSLASGANYGYTF. The CDR3 DNA sequence: TGTGCCAGCAGCTTAGCGTCAGGGGCTAACTATGGCTACACCTTC. The complete variable domain, with remaining parts taken from reference TRBV7-9 and TRBJ1-2, reads DTGVSQNPRHKITKRGQNVTFRCDPISEHNRLYWYRQTLGQGPEFLTYFQNEAQLEKSRLLSDRFSAERPKGSFSTLEIQRTEQGDSAMYLCASSLASGANYGYTFGSGTRLTVV.

The chain links TRBV11-3 to TRBJ2-1; TRBD2 is a possible D gene (7 bases). The CDR3 sequence is 16 residues long. CDR1 and CDR2 (germline): SGHNT, YENEEA. V was cut by 4 bases and J by 5 bases, with 18 bases left in between. The CDR3 reads CASSWEGTGSDNEQFF. Here the CDR3 DNA reads TGTGCCAGCAGCTGGGAGGGCACAGGGTCCGACAATGAGCAGTTCTTC.

The genes are TRBV15 and TRBJ2-5; TRBD2 might be the D (5 bases). Trimming stripped 0 bases from V and 5 bases from J, with 13 bases between. CDR1 is LNHNV, CDR2 YYDKDF, per germline (reference sequence). The CDR3 is 15 amino acids. The CDR3 nucleotides are TGTGCCACCAGCAGAGATAGCTGGAGGTTGGAGACCCAGTACTTC. Translated, it gives CATSRDSWRLETQYF.

This clonotype was observed a few times. The chain combines TRBV10-3 with TRBJ1-1; 11 bases are shared with TRBD1. This CDR3 is built from 17 residues. Germline V gene lookup returns CDR1 ENHRY and CDR2 SYGVKD. The J segment lost 4 bases and the V segment lost 2 bases, leaving 9 bases of the junction unmatched. CDR3 sequence reads: CAISERGTGTGGTEAFF. As DNA, the CDR3 is TGTGCCATCAGTGAGCGGGGTACCGGGACAGGGGGCACTGAAGCTTTCTTT.

The chain recombines TRBV20-1 with TRBJ1-2, with D unresolved. This CDR3 is built from 14 residues. Germline CDR1 reads DFQATT; CDR2 reads SNEGSKA (reference sequence). V lost 1 base and J lost 1, with 10 bases in between. The CDR3 DNA is TGCAGTGCTAGAGCCGATCCAAATAACTATGGCTACACCTTC. Protein product: CSARADPNNYGYTF.

This sequence joins TRBV5-4 and TRBJ2-7; D is possibly TRBD1 (6 bases). From germline, CDR1 is SGHNT and CDR2 YYREEE (reference sequence). V was trimmed by 3 bases and J by 5 bases, leaving 12 bases between them. This CDR3 is built from 13 residues. The CDR3 loop reads CASSSTGIHEQYF. The CDR3 nucleotides are TGTGCCAGCAGCTCAACAGGGATCCACGAGCAGTACTTC.

This clonotype was seen more than once but under ten times. V gene TRBV20-1 combines with J gene TRBJ2-2, with D possibly being TRBD2 (6 bases). Trimming took off 3 bases at V and 2 bases at J, with 10 bases between the two ends. The CDR3 spans 14 residues. Looked up from germline, CDR1 is DFQATT and CDR2 is SNEGSKA (reference sequence). The CDR3 reads CSARTGVNTGELFF. Written as DNA, the CDR3 is TGCAGTGCTAGGACGGGAGTTAACACCGGGGAGCTGTTTTTT.

In its sample, this clonotype ranks as medium-sized. V usage is TRBV20-1 and J usage is TRBJ2-1, with 10 bases identical to TRBD2. Germline lookup yields CDR1 DFQATT and CDR2 SNEGSKA (reference sequence). This CDR3 is built from 14 residues. J lost 4 bases, V lost 5 bases, and 5 bases had no gene match. The chain's CDR3 is CSAGLAERYNEQFF. The CDR3 coding sequence is TGCAGTGCTGGACTAGCGGAACGATACAATGAGCAGTTCTTC.